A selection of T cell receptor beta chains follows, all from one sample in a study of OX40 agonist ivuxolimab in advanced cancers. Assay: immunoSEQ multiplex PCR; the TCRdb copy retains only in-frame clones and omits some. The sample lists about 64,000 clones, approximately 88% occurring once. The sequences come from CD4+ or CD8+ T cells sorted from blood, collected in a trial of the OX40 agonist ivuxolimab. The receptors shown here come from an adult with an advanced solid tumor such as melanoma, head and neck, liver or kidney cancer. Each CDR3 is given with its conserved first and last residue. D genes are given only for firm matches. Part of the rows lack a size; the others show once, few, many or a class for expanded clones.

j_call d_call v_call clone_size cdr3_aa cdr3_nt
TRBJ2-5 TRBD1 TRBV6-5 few CASSTGTAGETQYF TGTGCCAGCAGCACCGGGACAGCAGGGGAGACCCAGTACTTC
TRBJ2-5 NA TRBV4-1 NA CASSQPRRHGQETQYF TGCGCCAGCAGCCAACCCAGAAGACACGGACAAGAGACCCAGTACTTC
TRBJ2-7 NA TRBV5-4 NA CASSSQGSSYEQYF TGTGCCAGCAGCTCACAGGGATCCTCCTACGAGCAGTACTTC
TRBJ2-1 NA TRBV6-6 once CASSYSYNEQFF TGTGCCAGCAGTTACTCCTACAATGAGCAGTTCTTC
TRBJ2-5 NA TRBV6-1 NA CASSGKWDQETQYF TGTGCCAGCAGTGGGAAGTGGGACCAAGAGACCCAGTACTTC
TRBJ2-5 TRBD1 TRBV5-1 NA CASSRTGGVGETQYF TGCGCCAGCAGCCGAACAGGGGGCGTAGGAGAGACCCAGTACTTC
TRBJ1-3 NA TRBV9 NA CASSARATTGASGNTIYF TGTGCCAGCAGCGCACGGGCGACGACAGGCGCTTCTGGAAACACCATATATTTT
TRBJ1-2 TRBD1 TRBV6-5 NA CASNGGDRVYGYTF TGTGCCAGCAACGGGGGGGACAGGGTGTATGGCTACACCTTC
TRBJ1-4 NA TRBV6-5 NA CASSYSGWATNEKLFF TGTGCCAGCAGTTACTCCGGGTGGGCAACTAATGAAAAACTGTTTTTT
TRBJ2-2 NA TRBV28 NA CASSPGVGERELFF TGTGCCAGCAGCCCCGGGGTGGGAGAGAGGGAGCTGTTTTTT
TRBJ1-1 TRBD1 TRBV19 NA CASSLRQGGTEAFF TGTGCCAGTAGTCTCCGACAGGGGGGTACTGAAGCTTTCTTT
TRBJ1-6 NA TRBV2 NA CASTFGLDNSPLHF TGTGCCAGCACTTTCGGGTTGGATAATTCACCCCTCCACTTT
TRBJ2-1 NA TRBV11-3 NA CASSFRFGRGPNSYNEQFF TGTGCCAGCAGCTTTAGATTTGGCCGGGGCCCCAACTCCTACAATGAGCAGTTCTTC
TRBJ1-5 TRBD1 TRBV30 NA CAWSGPGTGRNQPQHF TGTGCCTGGAGCGGACCAGGGACAGGGCGGAATCAGCCCCAGCATTTT
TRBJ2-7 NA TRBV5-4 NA CASSLGDGSYEQYF TGTGCCAGCAGCTTAGGGGACGGGTCCTACGAGCAGTACTTC
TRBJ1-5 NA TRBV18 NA CASSPGGPGNQPQHF TGTGCCAGCTCCCCGGGGGGACCCGGCAATCAGCCCCAGCATTTT
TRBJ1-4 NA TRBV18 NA CASSPQTSTNEKLFF TGTGCCAGCTCACCACAGACCTCAACTAATGAAAAACTGTTTTTT
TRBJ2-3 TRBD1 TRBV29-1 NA CSVEGQPLGSDTQYF TGCAGCGTTGAGGGACAGCCACTAGGTTCAGATACGCAGTATTTT
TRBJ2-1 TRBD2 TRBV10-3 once CAIRTSGPYNEQFF TGTGCCATCAGGACTAGCGGGCCCTACAATGAGCAGTTCTTC
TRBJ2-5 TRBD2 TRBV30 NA CASGAGGLTSETQYF TGTGCCAGCGGCGCGGGAGGTCTGACAAGCGAGACCCAGTACTTC
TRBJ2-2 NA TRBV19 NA CASNEQANTGELFF TGTGCCAGTAACGAACAGGCGAACACCGGGGAGCTGTTTTTT
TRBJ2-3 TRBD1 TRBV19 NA CASIANPGQGAADTQYF TGTGCCAGTATTGCCAATCCGGGACAGGGGGCTGCAGATACGCAGTATTTT
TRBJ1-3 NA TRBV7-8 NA CASSLKISGNTIYF TGTGCCAGCAGCTTGAAAATCTCTGGAAACACCATATATTTT
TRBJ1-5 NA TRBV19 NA CASSMWGDEQPQHF TGTGCCAGTAGTATGTGGGGGGATGAACAGCCCCAGCATTTT
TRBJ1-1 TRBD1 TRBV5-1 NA CASSLAGTATSTEAFF TGCGCCAGCAGCCTAGCCGGGACAGCGACCAGCACTGAAGCTTTCTTT
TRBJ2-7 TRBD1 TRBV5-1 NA CASSLSTGVTYEQYF TGCGCCAGCAGCTTGAGTACAGGGGTCACGTACGAGCAGTACTTC
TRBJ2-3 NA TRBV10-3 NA CAISRGGFTDTQYF TGTGCCATCAGTAGGGGGGGATTCACAGATACGCAGTATTTT
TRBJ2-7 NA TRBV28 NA CASSPSMRTYTYEQYF TGTGCCAGCAGTCCTTCCATGCGGACATATACCTACGAGCAGTACTTC
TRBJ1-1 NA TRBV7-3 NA CASSRGGNTEAFF TGTGCCAGCAGTAGGGGAGGGAACACTGAAGCTTTCTTT
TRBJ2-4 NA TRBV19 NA CASSMDRLSRIQYF TGTGCCAGTAGTATGGACAGACTAAGTCGCATTCAGTACTTC
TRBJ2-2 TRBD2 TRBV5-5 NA CASRRSGRGSTGELFF TGTGCCAGCAGACGTAGCGGGAGGGGGAGCACCGGGGAGCTGTTTTTT
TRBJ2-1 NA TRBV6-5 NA CASSYSNSGYNEQFF TGTGCCAGCAGTTACTCGAACTCGGGGTACAATGAGCAGTTCTTC
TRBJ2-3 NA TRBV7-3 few CASSLNSGLITQYF TGTGCCAGCAGCCTAAACTCGGGGTTGATCACGCAGTATTTT
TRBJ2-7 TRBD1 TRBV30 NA CACSLSDREQYF TGTGCCTGCTCGTTGTCGGACAGGGAACAGTACTTC
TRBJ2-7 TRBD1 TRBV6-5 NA CASSSSGTGAKVQYF TGTGCCAGCAGTTCCTCCGGGACAGGGGCGAAAGTGCAGTACTTC
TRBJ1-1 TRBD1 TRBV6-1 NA CASSEGGQWTGTEAFF TGTGCCAGCAGTGAAGGGGGACAGTGGACAGGCACTGAAGCTTTCTTT
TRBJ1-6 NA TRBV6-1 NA CASSEALAGPNSPLHF TGTGCCAGCAGTGAGGCCCTCGCAGGTCCTAATTCACCCCTCCACTTT
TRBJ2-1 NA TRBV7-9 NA CASSFSAVHQFF TGTGCCAGCAGCTTTTCAGCGGTCCATCAGTTCTTC
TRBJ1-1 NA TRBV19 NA CASSGSEQNTEAFF TGTGCCAGTAGTGGGTCTGAACAGAACACTGAAGCTTTCTTT
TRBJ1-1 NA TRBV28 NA CASSLLGGNTEAFF TGTGCCAGCTCCCTCCTGGGAGGGAACACTGAAGCTTTCTTT
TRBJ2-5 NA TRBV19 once CASSIKGKTQYF TGTGCCAGTAGTATAAAGGGCAAGACCCAGTACTTC
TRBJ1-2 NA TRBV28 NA CASSQDRSGYGYTF TGTGCCAGCAGTCAAGACAGAAGTGGCTATGGCTACACCTTC
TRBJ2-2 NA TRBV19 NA CASSKGTVNTGELFF TGTGCCAGTAGTAAGGGGACGGTGAACACCGGGGAGCTGTTTTTT
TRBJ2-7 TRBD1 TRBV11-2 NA CASSLVPGQGAYEQYF TGTGCCAGCAGTTTGGTTCCGGGACAGGGAGCTTACGAGCAGTACTTC
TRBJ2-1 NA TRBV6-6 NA CASSGTLTSSDEQFF TGTGCCAGCAGTGGGACCCTGACTAGTAGCGATGAGCAGTTCTTC
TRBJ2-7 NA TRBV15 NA CATSRDASPSYEQYF TGTGCCACCAGCAGAGACGCCAGCCCGTCCTACGAGCAGTACTTC
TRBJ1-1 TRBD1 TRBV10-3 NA CAISDLRAGTGKTEAFF TGTGCCATCAGTGACCTCAGGGCCGGGACAGGGAAAACTGAAGCTTTCTTT
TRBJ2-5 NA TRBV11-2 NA CASSLDQETQYF TGTGCCAGCAGCTTAGATCAAGAGACCCAGTACTTC
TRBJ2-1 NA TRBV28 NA CASTRYNEQFF TGTGCCAGCACGAGGTACAATGAGCAGTTCTTC
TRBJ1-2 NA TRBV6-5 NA CASGGPTGAYGYTF TGTGCCAGCGGGGGGCCTACGGGGGCCTATGGCTACACCTTC
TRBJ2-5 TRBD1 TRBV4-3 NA CASSREGRGQETQYF TGCGCCAGCAGCCGCGAGGGCAGGGGGCAAGAGACCCAGTACTTC
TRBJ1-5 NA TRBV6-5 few CASSKEQGQPQHF TGTGCCAGCAGTAAGGAACAGGGCCAGCCCCAGCATTTT
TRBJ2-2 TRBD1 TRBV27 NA CASSLQGVNTGELFF TGTGCCAGCAGTTTACAGGGGGTGAACACCGGGGAGCTGTTTTTT
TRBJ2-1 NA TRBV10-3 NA CAIGLTQGSYNEQFF TGTGCCATCGGGTTAACTCAGGGCTCCTACAATGAGCAGTTCTTC
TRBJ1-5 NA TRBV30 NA CAWSDLSTVDSNQPQHF TGTGCCTGGAGTGACCTTTCGACGGTGGATAGCAATCAGCCCCAGCATTTC
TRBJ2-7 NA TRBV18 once CASSPARDSYEQYF TGTGCCAGCTCACCGGCCCGGGACTCCTACGAGCAGTACTTC
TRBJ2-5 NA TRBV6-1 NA CASSEALAGKTQYF TGTGCCAGCAGTGAAGCGCTTGCAGGGAAGACCCAGTACTTC
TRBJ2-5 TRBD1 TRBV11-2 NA CASSIGQVETQYF TGTGCCAGCAGCATTGGACAGGTGGAGACCCAGTACTTC
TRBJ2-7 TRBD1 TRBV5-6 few CASTLTGGRYEQYF TGTGCCAGCACCTTGACAGGGGGGAGATACGAGCAGTACTTC